The rows below give T cell receptor beta chains drawn from one sample of a study of response to subunit inactivated influenza vaccine. MiXCR was run by TCRdb on the RT-PCR reads, yielding one entry per CDR3 protein. The table lists about 700,000 distinct CDR3 sequences, roughly 14% of them singletons. Here the sequenced sample was PBMCs from blood, taken 12 days after vaccination. The source is a man between 45 and 60 years old who received an inactivated influenza vaccine. Each CDR3 is given with its conserved first and last residue. The D gene is left open where the match is weak. A row's size may be missing; if present it is once, few, many or a size class.

v_gene	abundance	d_gene	j_gene	CDR3aa	CDR3nt
TRBV12-3/TRBV12-4	few	.	TRBJ2-7	CASTPSGGSYEQYF	TGTGCCAGCACCCCCAGTGGGGGCTCCTACGAGCAGTACTTC
TRBV7-6	few	TRBD2	TRBJ2-5	CASSLGEGSGETQYF	TGTGCCAGCAGCCTAGGGGAGGGGTCGGGAGAGACCCAGTACTTC
TRBV29-1	few	.	TRBJ2-5	CSVGLLGGSETQYF	TGCAGCGTCGGCCTTCTAGGGGGGTCAGAGACCCAGTACTTC
TRBV28	.	.	TRBJ2-7	CASSLIGGVTEYEQYF	TGTGCCAGCAGCCTCATTGGAGGGGTGACAGAGTACGAGCAGTACTTC
TRBV10-3	.	TRBD1	TRBJ2-7	CVTLWGTDPYEQYF	TGTGTCACACTGTGGGGGACAGACCCCTACGAGCAGTACTTC
TRBV20-1	.	.	TRBJ2-3	CSAAVQEHTQYF	TGCAGTGCCGCCGTCCAGGAGCATACGCAGTATTTT
TRBV7-2	few	.	TRBJ1-5	CASSLVGWDSNQPQHF	TGTGCCAGCAGCTTAGTTGGTTGGGACAGCAATCAGCCCCAGCATTTT
TRBV20-1	few	.	TRBJ1-4	CSARSGQDEKLFF	TGCAGTGCTAGATCGGGCCAGGATGAAAAACTGTTTTTT
TRBV6-2/TRBV6-3	.	.	TRBJ2-2	CASSPGYFTGELFF	TGTGCCAGCAGCCCGGGATATTTCACCGGGGAGCTGTTTTTT
TRBV20-1	.	TRBD2	TRBJ2-4	CSAGSMVAGALLENIQYF	TGCAGTGCTGGCTCGATGGTAGCGGGAGCCCTCCTCGAAAACATTCAGTACTTC
TRBV9	.	TRBD2	TRBJ2-1	CASSENSGTISYNEQFF	TGTGCCAGCAGCGAAAACTCCGGGACTATATCCTACAATGAGCAGTTCTTC
TRBV4-2	.	TRBD1	TRBJ1-4	CASSPETGQREKLFF	TGTGCCAGCAGCCCAGAGACAGGGCAGCGGGAAAAACTGTTTTTT
TRBV12-3/TRBV12-4	few	TRBD1	TRBJ2-4	CASSLEDRGLAKNIQYF	TGTGCCAGCAGTTTAGAGGACAGGGGACTAGCCAAAAACATTCAGTACTTC
TRBV10-3	few	.	TRBJ2-2	CAISGTQGPGELFF	TGTGCCATCAGTGGAACCCAGGGTCCCGGGGAGCTGTTTTTT
TRBV12-3/TRBV12-4	many	.	TRBJ2-1	CASSLAANEQFF	TGTGCCAGCAGTTTAGCAGCCAATGAGCAGTTCTTC
TRBV7-9	.	.	TRBJ2-1	CASTTGWNEQFF	TGTGCCAGCACGACAGGTTGGAATGAGCAGTTCTTC
TRBV5-1	.	.	TRBJ2-1	CASTEAGANEQFF	TGCGCCAGCACCGAGGCCGGCGCGAATGAGCAGTTCTTC
TRBV7-6	.	.	TRBJ2-1	CASSVTGTSSNEQFF	TGTGCCAGCAGCGTAACTGGGACCTCCTCCAATGAGCAGTTCTTC
TRBV7-9	few	.	TRBJ1-1	CASSLTGINTEAFF	TGTGCCAGCAGCTTAACGGGGATTAACACTGAAGCTTTCTTT
TRBV25-1	.	.	TRBJ2-3	CASYSRGLDTQYF	TGTGCCAGTTATAGCCGGGGGCTAGATACGCAGTATTTT
TRBV3-1	few	TRBD2	TRBJ2-7	CASSLRRDYYEQYF	TGTGCCAGCAGCCTACGACGGGACTACTACGAGCAGTACTTC
TRBV7-9	once	.	TRBJ2-1	CASILTGNEQFF	TGTGCCAGCATCTTAACAGGGAATGAGCAGTTCTTC
TRBV7-7	few	.	TRBJ2-5	CASSSPGHPETQYF	TGTGCTAGCAGTTCCCCGGGACATCCAGAGACCCAGTACTTC
TRBV15	few	TRBD2	TRBJ2-3	CATSRELAGGGDLVTDTQYF	TGTGCCACCAGCAGAGAACTAGCGGGAGGAGGGGATCTAGTCACAGATACGCAGTATTTT
TRBV5-5	.	TRBD2	TRBJ2-2	CASSLATRAGGETGELFF	TGTGCCAGCAGCTTGGCTACTAGAGCGGGGGGGGAAACCGGGGAGCTGTTTTTT